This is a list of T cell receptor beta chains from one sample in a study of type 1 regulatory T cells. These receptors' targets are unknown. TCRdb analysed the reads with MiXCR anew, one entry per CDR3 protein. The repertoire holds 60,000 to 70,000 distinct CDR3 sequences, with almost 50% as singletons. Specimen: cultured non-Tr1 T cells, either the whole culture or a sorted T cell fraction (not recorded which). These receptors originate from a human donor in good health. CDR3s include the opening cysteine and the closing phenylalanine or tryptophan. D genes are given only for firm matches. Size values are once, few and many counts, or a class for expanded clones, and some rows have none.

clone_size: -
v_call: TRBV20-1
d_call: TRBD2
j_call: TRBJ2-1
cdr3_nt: TGCAGTGCTAGGGACGCGGGGGGTCTCAATGAGCAGTTCTTC
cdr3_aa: CSARDAGGLNEQFF

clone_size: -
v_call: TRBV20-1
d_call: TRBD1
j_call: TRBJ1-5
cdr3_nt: TGCAGTGCTAGAGATCGGCAGGGGGCGAATCAGCCCCAGCATTTT
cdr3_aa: CSARDRQGANQPQHF

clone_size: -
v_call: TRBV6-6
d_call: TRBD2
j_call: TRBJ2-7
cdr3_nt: TGTGCCAGCAGTTACCCCCTAGCGGGGTCCTACGAGCAGTACTTC
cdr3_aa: CASSYPLAGSYEQYF

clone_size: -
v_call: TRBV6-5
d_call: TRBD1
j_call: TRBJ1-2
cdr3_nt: TGTGCCAGCAGACCCCCGGGACAGAGACTCTATGGCTACACCTTC
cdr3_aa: CASRPPGQRLYGYTF

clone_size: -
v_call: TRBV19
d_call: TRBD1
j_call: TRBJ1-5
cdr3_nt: TGTGCCAGTGGGGACAGGGGGCATCAGCCCCAGCATTTT
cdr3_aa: CASGDRGHQPQHF

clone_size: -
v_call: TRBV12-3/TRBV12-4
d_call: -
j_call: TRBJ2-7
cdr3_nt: TGTGCCAGCGGGGGACTTACGGGACAAGCCTACGAGCAGTACTTC
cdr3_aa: CASGGLTGQAYEQYF

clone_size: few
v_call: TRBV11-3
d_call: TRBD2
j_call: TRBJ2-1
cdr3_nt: TGTGCCAGCAGCTTATTCGGGGGGATGAGCTCCTACAATGAGCAGTTCTTC
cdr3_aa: CASSLFGGMSSYNEQFF

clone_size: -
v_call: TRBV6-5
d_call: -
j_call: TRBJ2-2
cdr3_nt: TGTGCCAGCAGTTACTCCGGGGCAGCGAACACCGGGGAGCTGTTTTTT
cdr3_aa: CASSYSGAANTGELFF

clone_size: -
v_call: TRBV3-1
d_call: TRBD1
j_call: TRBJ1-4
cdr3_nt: TGTGCCAGCAGCCGCTTGGACAGGGCAACTAATGAAAAACTGTTTTTT
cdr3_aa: CASSRLDRATNEKLFF

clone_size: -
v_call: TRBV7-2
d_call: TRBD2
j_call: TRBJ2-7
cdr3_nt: TGTGCCAGCAGCTTAGGGCAGGGAGGGCACGAGCAGTACTTC
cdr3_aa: CASSLGQGGHEQYF

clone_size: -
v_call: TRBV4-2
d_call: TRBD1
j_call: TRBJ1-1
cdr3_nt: TGTGCCAGCAGCCCGGGACAGGGGGCGGTTGTCGACACTGAAGCTTTCTTT
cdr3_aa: CASSPGQGAVVDTEAFF

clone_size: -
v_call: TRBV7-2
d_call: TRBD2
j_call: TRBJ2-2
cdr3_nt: TGTGCCAGCAGCCAGTGGACTAGCTGGGTAGCCGGGGAGCTGTTTTTT
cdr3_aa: CASSQWTSWVAGELFF

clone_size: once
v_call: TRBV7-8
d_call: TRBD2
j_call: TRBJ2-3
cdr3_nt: TGTGCCAGCAGCTGGGTGGGACTAGGATCCACAGATACGCAGTATTTT
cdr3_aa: CASSWVGLGSTDTQYF

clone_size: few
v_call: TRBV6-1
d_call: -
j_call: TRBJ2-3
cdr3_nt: TGTGCCAGCAGTCCGGGTGGGGGTACAGATACGCAGTATTTT
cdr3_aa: CASSPGGGTDTQYF

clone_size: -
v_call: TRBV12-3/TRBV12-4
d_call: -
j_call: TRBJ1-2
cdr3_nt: TGTGCCAGCAGTCTGGGGCCGGGACAAAAATTCTCCGGCTACACCTTC
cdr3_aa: CASSLGPGQKFSGYTF

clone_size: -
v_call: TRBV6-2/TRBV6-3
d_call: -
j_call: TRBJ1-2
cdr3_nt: TGTGCCAGCAGTCCGCAGCAGGGCAACTATGGCTACACCTTC
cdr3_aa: CASSPQQGNYGYTF

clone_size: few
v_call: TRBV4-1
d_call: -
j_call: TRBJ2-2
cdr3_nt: TGCGCCAGCAGCCCACGGAGGGGGCGGGGGGATGTCGGGGAGCTGTTTTTT
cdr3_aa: CASSPRRGRGDVGELFF

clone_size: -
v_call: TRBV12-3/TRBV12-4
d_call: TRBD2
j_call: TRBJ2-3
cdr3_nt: TGTGCCAACAGTTTAGAGCGCCTAGCGGGCAGCACAGATACGCAGTATTTT
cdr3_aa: CANSLERLAGSTDTQYF

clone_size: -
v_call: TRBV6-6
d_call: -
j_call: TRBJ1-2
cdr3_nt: TGTGCCAGCAGTTACGATCTAGTTTCGACAGGCCCTAACTATGGCTACACCTTC
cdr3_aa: CASSYDLVSTGPNYGYTF

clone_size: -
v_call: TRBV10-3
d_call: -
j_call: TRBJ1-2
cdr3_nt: TGTGCCATCAGTGAGTCGCGCCCAGGGGCGTCTTGGGGCTACACCTTC
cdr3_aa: CAISESRPGASWGYTF